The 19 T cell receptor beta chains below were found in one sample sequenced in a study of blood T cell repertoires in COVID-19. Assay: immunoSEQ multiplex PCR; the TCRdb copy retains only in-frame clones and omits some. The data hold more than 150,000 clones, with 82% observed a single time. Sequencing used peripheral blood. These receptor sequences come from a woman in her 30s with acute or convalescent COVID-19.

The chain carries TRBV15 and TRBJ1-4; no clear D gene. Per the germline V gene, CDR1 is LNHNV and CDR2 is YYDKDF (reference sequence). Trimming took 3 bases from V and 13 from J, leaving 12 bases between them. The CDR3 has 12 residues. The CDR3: CATSSPGTRLFF. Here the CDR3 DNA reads TGTGCCACCAGCAGTCCAGGAACTAGACTGTTTTTT.

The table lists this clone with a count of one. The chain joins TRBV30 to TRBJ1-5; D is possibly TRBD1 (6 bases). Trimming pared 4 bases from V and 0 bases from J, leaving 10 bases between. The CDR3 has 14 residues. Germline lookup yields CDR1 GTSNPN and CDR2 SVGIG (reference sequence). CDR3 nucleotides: TGTGCCTGGATCGGACAGAATAGCAATCAGCCCCAGCATTTT. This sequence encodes CAWIGQNSNQPQHF.

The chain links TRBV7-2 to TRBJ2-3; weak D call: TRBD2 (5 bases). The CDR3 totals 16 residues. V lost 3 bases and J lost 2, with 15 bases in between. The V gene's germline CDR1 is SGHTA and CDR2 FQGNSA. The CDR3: CASSFRSPGNTDTQYF. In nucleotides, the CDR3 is TGTGCCAGCAGCTTTCGTTCCCCGGGGAACACAGATACGCAGTATTTT.

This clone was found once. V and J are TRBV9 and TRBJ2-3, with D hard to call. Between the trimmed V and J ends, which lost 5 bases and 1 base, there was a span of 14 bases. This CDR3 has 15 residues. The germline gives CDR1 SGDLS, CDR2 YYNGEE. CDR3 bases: TGTGCCAGCAGTCGGATAGCCCTCGGCACAGATACGCAGTATTTT. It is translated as CASSRIALGTDTQYF.

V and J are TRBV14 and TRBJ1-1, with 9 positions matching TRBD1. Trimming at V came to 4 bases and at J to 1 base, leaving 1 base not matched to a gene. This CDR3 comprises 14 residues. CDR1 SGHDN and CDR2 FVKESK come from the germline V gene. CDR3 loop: CASSPGQGNTEAFF. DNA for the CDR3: TGTGCCAGCAGCCCGGGACAGGGGAACACTGAAGCTTTCTTT.

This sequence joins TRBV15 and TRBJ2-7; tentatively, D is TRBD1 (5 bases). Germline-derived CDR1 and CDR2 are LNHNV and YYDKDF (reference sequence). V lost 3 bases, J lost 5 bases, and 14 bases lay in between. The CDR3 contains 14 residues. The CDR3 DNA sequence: TGTGCCACCAGCAGGTCGACAGAGGTGGACGAGCAGTACTTC. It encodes CATSRSTEVDEQYF.

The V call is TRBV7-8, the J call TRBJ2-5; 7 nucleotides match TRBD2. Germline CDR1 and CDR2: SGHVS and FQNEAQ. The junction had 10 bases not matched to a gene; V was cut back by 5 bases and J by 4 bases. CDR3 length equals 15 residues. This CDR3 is CASSSGVGRAETQYF. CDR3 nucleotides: TGTGCCAGCAGCAGCGGGGTGGGCAGGGCAGAGACCCAGTACTTC.

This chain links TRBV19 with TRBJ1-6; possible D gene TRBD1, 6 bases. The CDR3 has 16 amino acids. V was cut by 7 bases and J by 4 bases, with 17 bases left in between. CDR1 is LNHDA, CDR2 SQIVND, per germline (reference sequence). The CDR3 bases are TGTGCCAGTACCTCCTCAGACAGGTCTTATAATTCACCCCTCCACTTT. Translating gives CASTSSDRSYNSPLHF. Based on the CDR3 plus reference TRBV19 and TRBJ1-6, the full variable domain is DGGITQSPKYLFRKEGQNVTLSCEQNLNHDAMYWYRQDPGQGLRLIYYSQIVNDFQKGDIAEGYSVSREKKESFPLTVTSAQKNPTAFYLCASTSSDRSYNSPLHFGNGTRLTVT.

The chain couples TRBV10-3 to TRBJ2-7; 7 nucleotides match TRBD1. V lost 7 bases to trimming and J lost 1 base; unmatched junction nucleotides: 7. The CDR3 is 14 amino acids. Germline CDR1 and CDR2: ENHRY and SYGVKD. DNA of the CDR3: TGTGCCATCAACCCGCAGGGGGAATCCTACGAGCAGTACTTC. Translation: CAINPQGESYEQYF.

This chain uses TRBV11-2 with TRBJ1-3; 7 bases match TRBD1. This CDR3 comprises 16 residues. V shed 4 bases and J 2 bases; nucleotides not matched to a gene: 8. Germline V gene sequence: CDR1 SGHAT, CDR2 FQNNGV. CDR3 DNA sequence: TGTGCCAGCAGCTCTCCGGGACAGCGCGCTGGAAACACCATATATTTT. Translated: CASSSPGQRAGNTIYF.

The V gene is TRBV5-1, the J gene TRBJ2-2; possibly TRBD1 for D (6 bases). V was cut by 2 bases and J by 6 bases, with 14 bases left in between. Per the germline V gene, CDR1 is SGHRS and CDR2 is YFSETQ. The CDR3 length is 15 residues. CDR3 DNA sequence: TGCGCCAGCAGCTTCCCAGGGGCCTTCGCCGGGGAGCTGTTTTTT. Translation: CASSFPGAFAGELFF.

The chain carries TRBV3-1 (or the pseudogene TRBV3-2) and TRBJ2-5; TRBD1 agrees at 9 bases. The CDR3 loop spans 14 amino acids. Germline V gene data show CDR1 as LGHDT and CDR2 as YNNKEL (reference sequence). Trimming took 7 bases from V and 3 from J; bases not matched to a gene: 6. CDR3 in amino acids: CASTGTGIKETQYF. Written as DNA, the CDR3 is TGTGCCAGCACTGGGACAGGGATCAAAGAGACCCAGTACTTC.

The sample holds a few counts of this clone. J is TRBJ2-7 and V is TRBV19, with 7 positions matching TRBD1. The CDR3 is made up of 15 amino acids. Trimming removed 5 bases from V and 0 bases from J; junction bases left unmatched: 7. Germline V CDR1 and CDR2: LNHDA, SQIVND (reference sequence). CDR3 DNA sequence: TGTGCCAGTAGTCCTCGAGGGGACAGCTCCTACGAGCAGTACTTC. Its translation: CASSPRGDSSYEQYF. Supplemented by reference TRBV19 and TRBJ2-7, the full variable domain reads DGGITQSPKYLFRKEGQNVTLSCEQNLNHDAMYWYRQDPGQGLRLIYYSQIVNDFQKGDIAEGYSVSREKKESFPLTVTSAQKNPTAFYLCASSPRGDSSYEQYFGPGTRLTVT.

This chain's CDR3 is CAISRQGDYGYTF. The CDR3 coding sequence is TGTGCCATCAGTAGACAGGGAGACTATGGCTACACCTTC. The chain links TRBV10-3 to TRBJ1-2; 7 bases align to TRBD1. J gave up 3 bases and V 5 bases, and 3 bases lay outside the gene matches. CDR1 and CDR2 from the germline V gene are ENHRY and SYGVKD. This CDR3 is 13 amino acids long.

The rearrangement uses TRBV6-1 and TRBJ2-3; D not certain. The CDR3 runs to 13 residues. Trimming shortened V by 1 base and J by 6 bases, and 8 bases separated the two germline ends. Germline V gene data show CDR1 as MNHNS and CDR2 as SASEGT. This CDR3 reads CASSEVAYDTQYF. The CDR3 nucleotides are TGTGCCAGCAGTGAAGTGGCTTACGATACGCAGTATTTT.

CDR3 DNA sequence: TGTGCCAGCAGCGTAGCCTCCGGATCAGGGTCACCCCTCCACTTT. This encodes CASSVASGSGSPLHF. The chain has TRBV9 and TRBJ1-6; D might be TRBD1 (5 bases). Germline V gene data show CDR1 as SGDLS and CDR2 as YYNGEE. Between the trimmed V and J ends, which lost 0 bases and 10 bases, there was a span of 14 bases. The CDR3 length is 15 residues.

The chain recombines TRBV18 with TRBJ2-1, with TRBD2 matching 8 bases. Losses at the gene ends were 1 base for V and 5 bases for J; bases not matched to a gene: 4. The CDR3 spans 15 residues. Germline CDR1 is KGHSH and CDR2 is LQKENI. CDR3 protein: CASSPLTSGHNEQFF. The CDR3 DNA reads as TGTGCCAGCTCACCACTAACTAGCGGCCACAATGAGCAGTTCTTC. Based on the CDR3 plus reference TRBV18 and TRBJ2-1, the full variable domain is NAGVMQNPRHLVRRRGQEARLRCSPMKGHSHVYWYRQLPEEGLKFMVYLQKENIIDESGMPKERFSAEFPKEGPSILRIQQVVRGDSAAYFCASSPLTSGHNEQFFGPGTRLTVL.

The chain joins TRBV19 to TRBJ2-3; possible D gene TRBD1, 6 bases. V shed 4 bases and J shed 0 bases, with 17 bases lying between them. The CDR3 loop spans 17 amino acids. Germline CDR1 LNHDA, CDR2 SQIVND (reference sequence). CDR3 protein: CASSKEVTGSSTDTQYF. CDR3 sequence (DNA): TGTGCCAGTAGTAAGGAGGTGACAGGCTCTAGCACAGATACGCAGTATTTT.

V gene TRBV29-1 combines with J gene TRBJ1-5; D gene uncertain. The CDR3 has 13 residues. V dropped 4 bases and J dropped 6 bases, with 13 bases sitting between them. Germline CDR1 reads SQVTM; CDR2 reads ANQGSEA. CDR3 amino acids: CSVASGGSQPQHF. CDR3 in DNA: TGCAGCGTTGCCTCGGGAGGGAGTCAGCCCCAGCATTTT.